This is a list of T cell receptor beta chains from one sample in a study of cytomegalovirus exposure and HLA in healthy donors. Some clones are missing from TCRdb's copy, which holds only in-frame ones; the method was immunoSEQ multiplex PCR. Here the sample spans some 100,000 clones, roughly 77% being singletons. Sequencing input: PBMCs. The receptors were sampled from a woman aged 50 to 60 in good health and CMV-seropositive. CDR3s include the opening cysteine and the closing phenylalanine or tryptophan. Fields, in order: J gene, V gene, clone size, D gene, CDR3 protein, CDR3 DNA. The D gene is left open where the match is weak. For some rows the clone size is stated as once, few or many, or as a class when expanded; others skip it.

TRBJ1-1,TRBV6-5,-,-,CASSYLIEFKNTEAFF,TGTGCCAGCAGTTACCTCATAGAATTCAAGAACACTGAAGCTTTCTTT
TRBJ2-5,TRBV5-1,-,TRBD2,CASSLVGAGGEETQYF,TGCGCCAGCAGTTTGGTTGGAGCGGGGGGCGAAGAGACCCAGTACTTC
TRBJ2-1,TRBV15,few,TRBD2,CATSRELAGGGVYVEQFF,TGTGCCACCAGCAGAGAACTAGCGGGGGGCGGTGTATACGTTGAGCAGTTCTTC
TRBJ2-5,TRBV6-1,-,TRBD1,CASAGDRGFGETQYF,TGTGCCAGCGCGGGGGACAGGGGATTCGGAGAGACCCAGTACTTC
TRBJ2-3,TRBV19,-,-,CASSPHKSTDTQYF,TGTGCCAGTAGTCCACACAAGAGCACAGATACGCAGTATTTT
TRBJ1-2,TRBV5-8,-,TRBD1,CASSVGQGRLYTF,TGTGCCAGCAGCGTGGGACAGGGAAGACTCTACACCTTC
TRBJ1-5,TRBV28,-,TRBD1,CASSSGQGYQPQHF,TGTGCCAGCAGTTCGGGACAGGGTTATCAGCCCCAGCATTTT
TRBJ2-3,TRBV2,-,TRBD2,CASRGTSGRADTQYF,TGTGCCAGCAGGGGGACTAGCGGGAGGGCAGATACGCAGTATTTT
TRBJ2-1,TRBV14,-,TRBD2,CASSQGLAGGQSYNEQFF,TGTGCCAGCAGCCAAGGACTAGCGGGGGGGCAGTCCTACAATGAGCAGTTCTTC
TRBJ2-1,TRBV10-3,-,TRBD2,CAVSEDQRDIVEQFF,TGTGCCGTCTCCGAGGACCAGCGGGATATAGTTGAGCAGTTCTTC
TRBJ1-1,TRBV9,-,-,CASSVGANTEAFF,TGTGCCAGCAGCGTGGGGGCGAACACTGAAGCTTTCTTT
TRBJ1-2,TRBV11-2,-,-,CASTSSGRYGYTF,TGTGCCAGCACCAGTTCAGGGCGGTATGGCTACACCTTC
TRBJ2-7,TRBV7-6,-,-,CASSLATTSEQYF,TGTGCCAGCAGCTTAGCCACAACTAGCGAGCAGTACTTC
TRBJ2-7,TRBV6-5,medium-sized,TRBD1,CASSLTGSYEQYF,TGTGCCAGCAGTTTGACAGGGTCCTACGAGCAGTACTTC
TRBJ1-2,TRBV4-1,-,TRBD1,CASSQEGHRGANYGYTF,TGCGCCAGCAGCCAAGAGGGACACAGGGGGGCTAACTATGGCTACACCTTC
TRBJ2-7,TRBV5-5,few,-,CASSFMWAQSYEQYF,TGTGCCAGCAGCTTCATGTGGGCCCAGTCCTACGAGCAGTACTTC